The rows below give T cell receptor beta chains drawn from one sample of a study of blood T cell repertoires in COVID-19. The assay was immunoSEQ multiplex PCR, and TCRdb's table has in-frame clones only and misses some. The table lists fewer than 150,000 clones, 80% to 85% of them singletons. Source material: PBMCs or T cells enriched from blood (not recorded which). All receptors derive from a man aged 30 to 45 who had recovered from COVID-19. Both conserved end residues are part of each CDR3. D genes are given only for firm matches. Some rows mark clone size as missing; the rest say once, few, many or name a class of expanded clone.

v_gene	d_gene	abundance	j_gene	CDR3nt	CDR3aa
TRBV28	-	-	TRBJ2-7	TGTGCCAGCAGTTTTGGGGGCCAGTACGAGCAGTACTTC	CASSFGGQYEQYF
TRBV6-5	TRBD1	-	TRBJ2-1	TGTGCCAGCAGTTACACCTCGACAGGGATCAATGAGCAGTTCTTC	CASSYTSTGINEQFF
TRBV6-5	-	once	TRBJ1-1	TGTGCCAGCAGCCGCGACAGTACAGCTTTCTTT	CASSRDSTAFF
TRBV7-7	-	-	TRBJ2-5	TGTGCCAGCAGCAGGGACTTCCAAGAGACCCAGTACTTC	CASSRDFQETQYF
TRBV7-9	-	-	TRBJ1-2	TGTGCCAGCAGTCGGGGTGTCTTGGGCTACACCTTC	CASSRGVLGYTF
TRBV7-9	-	-	TRBJ2-2	TGTGCCAGCAGCTGGGCACGGGAGCTGTTTTTT	CASSWARELFF
TRBV5-1	-	-	TRBJ2-2	TGCGCCAGCAGCTTGGATACTAGCAGCACCGGGGAGCTGTTTTTT	CASSLDTSSTGELFF
TRBV2	TRBD2	-	TRBJ2-3	TGTGCCAGCAGTGAACTTAGCGGGAGCGGGGGTACGCAGTATTTT	CASSELSGSGGTQYF
TRBV9	-	-	TRBJ2-7	TGTGCCAGCAGCGTAGGAGCGCTTTACTCCTACGAGCAGTACTTC	CASSVGALYSYEQYF
TRBV5-1	TRBD1	once	TRBJ1-6	TGCGCCAGCAGGGGCCGGGACAGAGATAATTCACCCCTCCACTTT	CASRGRDRDNSPLHF
TRBV27	TRBD2	once	TRBJ2-2	TGTGCCAGCAGTTTATTTACCCCTAGCGGGAGCCGTGGCACCGGGGAGCTGTTTTTT	CASSLFTPSGSRGTGELFF
TRBV19	-	-	TRBJ1-3	TGTGCCAGTAGTATAGAGAAACTTACAGGGTCGGCTGGAAACACCATATATTTT	CASSIEKLTGSAGNTIYF
TRBV2	-	-	TRBJ2-2	TGTGCCAGCAAGAGACTAGAGATGGCCGGGGAGCTGTTTTTT	CASKRLEMAGELFF
TRBV5-6	TRBD2	-	TRBJ2-1	TGTGCCAGCAGCTTTGGGACTAAGAAATACAATGAGCAGTTCTTC	CASSFGTKKYNEQFF
TRBV14	TRBD2	-	TRBJ2-5	TGTGCCAGCAGCCAGACTAGCGGGAGGGAAGAGACCCAGTACTTC	CASSQTSGREETQYF
TRBV5-1	-	once	TRBJ1-3	TGCGCCAGCAGCTTGGGGGCAAAGGGAGGCGGAAACACCATATATTTT	CASSLGAKGGGNTIYF
TRBV12-3/TRBV12-4	-	-	TRBJ2-7	TGTGCCAGCAGTCCGGACAAGCCCTACGAGCAGTACTTC	CASSPDKPYEQYF
TRBV7-2	-	-	TRBJ1-1	TGTGCCAGCAGCTTTCTCCCTGGGCAGGGTTTACCTGAAGCTTTCTTT	CASSFLPGQGLPEAFF
TRBV30	TRBD1	-	TRBJ2-7	TGTGCCTGGGAAGGGGACAGGGGCTACGAGCAGTACTTC	CAWEGDRGYEQYF
TRBV2	TRBD1	-	TRBJ2-3	TGTGCCAGCAGTCTGTCAAGGAGGGCAGGGGGCATCGCAGATACGCAGTATTTT	CASSLSRRAGGIADTQYF
TRBV5-4	-	once	TRBJ2-2	TGTGCCAGCAGCTTGGACAGGGCTATCGGGGAGCTGTTTTTT	CASSLDRAIGELFF
TRBV10-1	TRBD1	-	TRBJ2-7	TGCGCCAGCAGTGGAGGACAGGGGGACGAGCAGTACTTC	CASSGGQGDEQYF
TRBV29-1	-	-	TRBJ1-4	TGCAGCGTTGAAGATCGTGAGGCCGGTGAAAAACTGTTTTTT	CSVEDREAGEKLFF
TRBV6-5	TRBD1	-	TRBJ1-4	TGTGCCAGCAGACGGGGACAGAATAATGAAAAACTGTTTTTT	CASRRGQNNEKLFF
TRBV7-2	-	few	TRBJ1-5	TGTGCCAGCAGCTTAGGGATCCAGGGGAGCAATCAGCCCCAGCATTTT	CASSLGIQGSNQPQHF
TRBV3-1/TRBV3-2	TRBD1	-	TRBJ1-1	TGTGCCAGCAGCTATGGGGGACAGGGGATCGGGATGAACACTGAAGCTTTCTTT	CASSYGGQGIGMNTEAFF
TRBV19	-	-	TRBJ2-3	TGTGCCAGTAGTATTCGCGGCACAGATACGCAGTATTTT	CASSIRGTDTQYF
TRBV7-9	TRBD1	-	TRBJ2-7	TGTGCCAGCAGCTTCTTTAGGGACAGGGGTCACGAGCAGTACTTC	CASSFFRDRGHEQYF